Below, one T cell receptor (beta chain) is given with its context. This clone was observed a single time. There is no known antigen for this receptor. No much larger clone is present one base from it, and per-base qualities are unavailable. The data belong to a study of control samples from healthy donors and cancer patients (dated by TCRdb to about 2020). CDR1 KGHDR and CDR2 SFDVKD were looked up in the germline V gene. Trimming removed 8 bases from V and 0 bases from J; the gene matches leave 0 bases unexplained. The CDR3, cysteine through phenylalanine, is 13 amino acids long. Just CDR3 DNA is preserved here, 39 bases in frame from base 1. The protocol used for the library was the immunoSEQ multiplex PCR assay. Drawn from immuneACCESS, this table holds only the in-frame rearrangements with V and J called that TCRdb kept. Clones are partly lost; checked studies trace under half to an unresolved V gene and leave the rest unexplained. This sample gives some 44,000 clones in total; 70% of them show up just once. Jointly, the top ten make up 17% of the sample.

The receptor's source is a male donor with melanoma. Rearrangement joined TRBV24-1 to TRBJ2-1, and 7 junction bases match TRBD1. The sequencing sample was made of formalin-fixed, paraffin-embedded tissue. CDR3 protein: CATKGASYNEQFF. The nucleotide sequence reads as follows: TGTGCCACCAAGGGGGCCTCCTACAATGAGCAGTTCTTC.